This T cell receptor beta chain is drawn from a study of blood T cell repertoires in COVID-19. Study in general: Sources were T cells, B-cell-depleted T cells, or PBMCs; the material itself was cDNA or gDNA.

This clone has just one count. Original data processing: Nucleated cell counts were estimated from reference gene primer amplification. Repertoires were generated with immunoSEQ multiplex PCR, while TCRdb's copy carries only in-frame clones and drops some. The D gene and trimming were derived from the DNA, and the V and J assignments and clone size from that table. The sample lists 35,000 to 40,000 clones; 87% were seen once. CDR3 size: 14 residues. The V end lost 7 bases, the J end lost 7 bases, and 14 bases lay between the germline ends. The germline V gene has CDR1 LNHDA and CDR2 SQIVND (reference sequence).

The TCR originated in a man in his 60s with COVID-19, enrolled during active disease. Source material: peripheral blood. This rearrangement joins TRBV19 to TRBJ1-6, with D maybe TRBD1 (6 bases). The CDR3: CASKDGQGNSPLHF. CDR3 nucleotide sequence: TGTGCCAGTAAGGATGGGCAGGGGAATTCACCCCTCCACTTT.